These T cell receptor beta chains were read from a single sample in a study of shared clonotypes between healthy human individuals. Some clones are missing from TCRdb's copy, which holds only in-frame ones; the method was immunoSEQ multiplex PCR. This table has 2 million to 2.5 million clones, almost 96% appearing once. Material: naive CD4+ T cells sorted from blood. The receptor set was obtained from a young man in good health. Both conserved end residues are part of each CDR3. A D gene is named only where the DNA matches it firmly. The size field is filled for only some rows; it gives once, few, many or a size class.

>TRBV28|-|TRBJ2-7|-
TGTGCCAGCAGTTCCCGACAGAGAAACCCCTACGAGCAGTACTTC
CASSSRQRNPYEQYF
>TRBV4-2|-|TRBJ2-5|-
TGTGCCAGCAGCCAAGATTACAGGGAAGAGACCCAGTACTTC
CASSQDYREETQYF
>TRBV13|once|TRBJ2-3|-
TGTGCCAGCAGCCCCCAGCGCACAGATACGCAGTATTTT
CASSPQRTDTQYF
>TRBV18|-|TRBJ1-4|TRBD1
TGTGCCAGCTCACCTCTGACAGGGGAGAATGAAAAACTGTTTTTT
CASSPLTGENEKLFF
>TRBV10-2|-|TRBJ2-5|TRBD2
TGCGCCACCACCAACGCGGGGGTAGGAGAGACCCAGTACTTC
CATTNAGVGETQYF
>TRBV30|-|TRBJ1-3|-
TGTGCCTGGGGTCGCGGGGGGTCCTCTGGAAACACCATATATTTT
CAWGRGGSSGNTIYF
>TRBV5-4|-|TRBJ2-5|-
TGTGCCAGCAGCTTGGACGGGGCGGGCCTCCAAGAGACCCAGTACTTC
CASSLDGAGLQETQYF
>TRBV27|-|TRBJ2-4|-
TGTGCCAGCAGCCGGGGACTTACCCAGGGGGTAGCCAAAAACATTCAGTACTTC
CASSRGLTQGVAKNIQYF
>TRBV10-3|-|TRBJ1-1|-
TGTGCCATCAAGGCGAATCAAGGCCCGAACACTGAAGCTTTCTTT
CAIKANQGPNTEAFF
>TRBV6-1|-|TRBJ2-2|-
TGTGCCAGCAGTGAGCAGGGGTCCGGAACCGGGGAGCTGTTTTTT
CASSEQGSGTGELFF
>TRBV2|few|TRBJ2-2|-
TGTGCCAGCAGTTGGCTCGGCACCGGGGAGCTGTTTTTT
CASSWLGTGELFF
>TRBV7-2|-|TRBJ2-7|-
TGTGCCAGCAGCTTAGCGGGTACACTGCCCTACGAGCAGTACTTC
CASSLAGTLPYEQYF
>TRBV30|-|TRBJ2-7|-
TGTGCCTGGAGTCCGGGGAGCTCCTACGAGCAGTACTTC
CAWSPGSSYEQYF
>TRBV5-1|-|TRBJ1-2|TRBD1
TGCGCCAGCAGCTTGGATGGGGACAGTCCATATGGCTACACCTTC
CASSLDGDSPYGYTF
>TRBV28|-|TRBJ1-1|-
TGTGCCAGCAGTCTCGTTGGGCCGAACACTGAAGCTTTCTTT
CASSLVGPNTEAFF
>TRBV18|-|TRBJ1-3|-
TGTGCCAGCTCACCACCACTGCGGGTCTCTGGAAACACCATATATTTT
CASSPPLRVSGNTIYF
>TRBV6-6|-|TRBJ2-7|-
TGTGCCAGCAGCTCATCCACCTACGAGCAGTACTTC
CASSSSTYEQYF
>TRBV30|-|TRBJ2-1|-
TGTGCCTGGAGTCCGAGGACCAGCTACAATGAGCAGTTCTTC
CAWSPRTSYNEQFF
>TRBV27|-|TRBJ1-2|TRBD1
TGTGCCAGCAGTTTATACAGGGGCTATGGCTACACCTTC
CASSLYRGYGYTF
>TRBV11-2|-|TRBJ2-3|TRBD1
TGTGCCAGCAGCTTAGCCAGGGGGCGGGATACGCAGTATTTT
CASSLARGRDTQYF
>TRBV25-1|-|TRBJ1-2|TRBD1
TGTGCCAGCACACAGACAGGGGGAGCTAACTATGGCTACACCTTC
CASTQTGGANYGYTF
>TRBV7-9|-|TRBJ1-2|-
TGTGCCAGCAGCTTAGCCCTCAATCACGGCTACACCTTC
CASSLALNHGYTF
>TRBV5-4|-|TRBJ1-6|-
TGTGCCAGCAGCTCGCATGATGAGGGGACGAATTCACCCCTCCACTTT
CASSSHDEGTNSPLHF
>TRBV18|-|TRBJ2-5|-
TGTGCCAGCTCAAGGTTAGACCAAGAGACCCAGTACTTC
CASSRLDQETQYF
>TRBV6-1|-|TRBJ1-5|-
TGTGCCAGCATTCCCGAAGGCGGGTATCAGCCCCAGCATTTT
CASIPEGGYQPQHF
>TRBV6-6|once|TRBJ2-1|-
TGTGCCAGCAGTTACGGACTTAGCTGGAATGAGCAGTTCTTC
CASSYGLSWNEQFF
>TRBV6-1|-|TRBJ2-3|-
TGTGCCAGCAGTGACCCCGGGGGATCTGGCGCAGATACGCAGTATTTT
CASSDPGGSGADTQYF
>TRBV7-2|-|TRBJ2-2|-
TGTGCCAGCAGCTTTGAAAGGACCGGCTCTAACACCGGGGAGCTGTTTTTT
CASSFERTGSNTGELFF
>TRBV11-2|-|TRBJ1-6|-
TGTGCCAGCAGCTCACCTCGGGGGAATTCACCCCTCCACTTT
CASSSPRGNSPLHF
>TRBV19|once|TRBJ2-5|-
TGTGCCAGTAGTGGACGGGGAGGCGTCCAAGAGACCCAGTACTTC
CASSGRGGVQETQYF
>TRBV15|-|TRBJ2-7|-
TGTGCCACCAGCAGAGGGGCCGGGGGCGAGCAGTACTTC
CATSRGAGGEQYF
>TRBV6-6|-|TRBJ1-1|-
TGTGCCAGCAGTTACGCAGGGAGGAACACTGAAGCTTTCTTT
CASSYAGRNTEAFF
>TRBV1|-|TRBJ2-1|-
TGCACCAGCAGCCAAGTACCACGTGGGGCTAGCGGGAGGGCCTCCTACAATGAGCAGTTCTTC
CTSSQVPRGASGRASYNEQFF
>TRBV2|-|TRBJ2-2|-
TGTGCCAGCAGTAGGACCCGGGACAAGATCGCGAACACCGGGGAGCTGTTTTTT
CASSRTRDKIANTGELFF